The clone carrying this T cell receptor beta chain was found a few times. Antigen unknown. At one end the junction does not follow the germline gene, possibly because of a read error. MiXCR, applied by TCRdb to the 5' RACE reads, yields one record per CDR3 protein. The sample carries about 30,000 distinct CDR3 sequences, 3.5% to 5% recorded once. This entry belongs to a study of T cells after yellow fever vaccination. Study overall: Some fractions had low cell numbers, and these were prepared with SMART-Seq v4 Ultra Low Input. Study observations and caveats: At under 98% for CD4 and almost 90% for CD8, most primary-vaccination clones showed up again after the booster. Abundant clonotypes from the bulk population could have been carried over as contaminants into FACS-sorted repertoires. Overall, a small share of clonotypes was seen in both CD4 and CD8 compartments.

The sequenced sample was CD8+ T cells sorted from PBMCs, obtained 5 days after the yellow fever booster vaccination. The TCR comes from a man aged 25-45 years who received the YFV17D yellow fever vaccine.

The CDR3 nucleotides read TGTGCCTGCAGCAAAGAGAGTAGGGCGGAACCTCAAGAGACCCAGTACTTC. This sequence encodes CACSKESRAEPQETQYF. This sequence joins TRBV3-1 and TRBJ2-5; D is unclear. The CDR3 spans 17 residues. The germline gives CDR1 LGHDT, CDR2 YNNKEL (reference sequence).